This T cell receptor (beta chain) was captured by sequencing in a study of long-term antiretroviral therapy in people with HIV. By its share, this clone is medium-sized. Its matching antigen is unknown. Findings of the study overall: Comparison with controls showed narrower CDR3 length ranges in HIV repertoires.

Trimming stripped 4 bases from V and 4 bases from J, with 17 bases between. The germline V gene has CDR1 MNHNS and CDR2 SASEGT. The CDR3 runs 15 residues. Version v3.0 of the immunoSEQ assay ran at survey level. Generated by immunoSEQ multiplex PCR, the TCRdb table keeps only in-frame clones and is missing some. The sample shows approximately 11,000 clones, about 80% of them seen only once. The source material was unsorted PBMCs, sampled at the start of antiretroviral therapy, before treatment. This clonotype was obtained from a man aged 25-45 years with HIV. This chain uses TRBV6-1 with TRBJ2-7, with D perhaps given as TRBD1 or TRBD2 (5 bases each). The CDR3 nucleotides read TGTGCCAGCAGTGGGCCCGGGGCCGTCCTTTACGAGCAGTACTTC. Its protein product is CASSGPGAVLYEQYF.